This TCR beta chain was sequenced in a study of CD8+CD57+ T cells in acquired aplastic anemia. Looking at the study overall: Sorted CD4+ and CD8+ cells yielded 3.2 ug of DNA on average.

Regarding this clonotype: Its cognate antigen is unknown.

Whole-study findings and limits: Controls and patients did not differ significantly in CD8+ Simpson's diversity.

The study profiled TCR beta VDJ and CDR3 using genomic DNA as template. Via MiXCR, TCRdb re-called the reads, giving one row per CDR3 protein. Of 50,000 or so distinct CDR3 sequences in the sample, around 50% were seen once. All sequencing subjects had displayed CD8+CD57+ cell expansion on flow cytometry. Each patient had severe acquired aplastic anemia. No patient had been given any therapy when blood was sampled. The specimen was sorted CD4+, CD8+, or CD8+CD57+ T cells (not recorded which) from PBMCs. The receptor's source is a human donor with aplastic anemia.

The CDR3 spells CASSRGGALETQYF. CDR3 bases: TGTGCCAGCAGCCGCGGGGGGGCGCTAGAGACCCAGTACTTC. V gene TRBV7-9 combines with J gene TRBJ2-5, with 9 positions matching TRBD2. Germline V gives CDR1 SEHNR, CDR2 FQNEAQ (reference sequence). Trimming took 5 bases from V and 4 from J; bases not matched to a gene: 5. The CDR3 totals 14 residues.